This is a list of T cell receptor beta chains from one sample in a study of blood T cell repertoires in COVID-19. Clones were sequenced by immunoSEQ multiplex PCR, and TCRdb holds only the in-frame ones, with some missing. The sample holds about 91,000 clones, 70% to 85% seen once. The sample taken for sequencing was peripheral blood. All receptors come from a man between 65 and 79 years old with acute or convalescent COVID-19. CDR3s include the opening cysteine and the closing phenylalanine or tryptophan.

>TRBV29-1
CSVTGGDTGELFF
>TRBV5-4
CASSLDWDSRNQPQHF
>TRBV6-6
CASSFITGDLNTEAFF
>TRBV9
CASSVDGSTYEQYF
>TRBV9
CASSVAGLGGRSGNTIYF
>TRBV7-3
CASSRQGLHPSTDTQYF
>TRBV2
CAGGQGGTDTQYF
>TRBV18
CASSPPEGTYGYTF
>TRBV27
CASSSALGVGKLFF
>TRBV5-1
CASSLDGGLNQPQHF
>TRBV4-1
CASSQEHPNQPQHF
>TRBV9
CASSQQVGQGAGELFF
>TRBV6-1
CASSEMAGNSGNTIYF
>TRBV19
CASSLAGGLADTQYF
>TRBV5-1
CASSLAGQGNEKLFF
>TRBV24-1
CATSVRGMDTQYF
>TRBV6-5
CASKTGIGAGNTIYF
>TRBV27
CASSLSMRQGDTGELFF
>TRBV5-4
CASSFASRGRNTEAFF
>TRBV19
CASSISAGLGSPLHF
>TRBV10-2
CASTRDRRTSTDTQYF
>TRBV6-5
CASRGDNAEQYF
>TRBV30
CAWSLTGGLTEAFF